This T cell receptor (beta chain) was identified in a study of blood T cell repertoires in COVID-19. Study background: Donors in the United States, Italy and Spain gave samples during acute or convalescent COVID-19. PBMCs, B-cell-depleted T cells, or T cells provided the cDNA or gDNA that made up the material.

As processed by the authors: Reference gene primer amplification gave estimated nucleated cell counts. Generated by immunoSEQ multiplex PCR, the TCRdb table keeps only in-frame clones and is missing some. The D gene and trimming were derived from the DNA, and the V and J assignments and clone size from that table. The table shows roughly 16,000 clones, with 88% occurring only once. The V and J ends lost 3 bases and 0 bases respectively, with 9 bases between them. The germline V gene encodes CDR1 LNHDA and CDR2 SQIVND (reference sequence). The CDR3 is 15 residues long. Sequenced material: peripheral blood. The V and J genes are TRBV19 and TRBJ2-1; unclear D gene. The TCR was taken from a human donor in a cohort sampled during active COVID-19. CDR3 loop: CASSIGALSYNEQFF. The CDR3 DNA follows: TGTGCCAGTAGTATCGGTGCGCTCTCCTACAATGAGCAGTTCTTC.